These 13 T cell receptor beta chains were sequenced from one sample in a study of OX40 agonist ivuxolimab in advanced cancers. The assay was immunoSEQ multiplex PCR, and TCRdb's table has in-frame clones only and misses some. The profile shows 60,000 to 70,000 clones, less than 90% of them singletons. Here the sequenced sample was CD4+ or CD8+ T cells sorted from blood, taken in a trial of the OX40 agonist ivuxolimab. These receptors all come from an adult with an advanced solid tumor such as melanoma, head and neck, liver or kidney cancer.

This clone has only one observation. The V and J genes are TRBV9 and TRBJ2-3; 10 nucleotides match TRBD2. The ends lost 4 bases at V and 0 bases at J; junction bases unmatched: 5. The CDR3 totals 16 residues. Germline lookup yields CDR1 SGDLS and CDR2 YYNGEE. The CDR3 bases are TGTGCCAGCAGCCGTAGCGGGGGGTTGAGCACAGATACGCAGTATTTT. Its protein is CASSRSGGLSTDTQYF. The full variable domain, with the rest looked up from reference TRBV9 and TRBJ2-3, is DSGVTQTPKHLITATGQRVTLRCSPRSGDLSVYWYQQSLDQGLQFLIQYYNGEERAKGNILERFSAQQFPDLHSELNLSSLELGDSALYFCASSRSGGLSTDTQYFGPGTRLTVL.

The rearrangement joins TRBV6-5 to TRBJ1-4, with 8 bases fitting TRBD1. After removal of 5 bases from V and 6 bases from J, the junction contained 5 bases not matched to a gene. In germline, CDR1 is MNHEY, CDR2 SVGAGI. This CDR3 spans 14 amino acids. DNA of the CDR3: TGTGCCAGCAGTAAGACAGGGGTTTATGAAAAACTGTTTTTT. Protein sequence: CASSKTGVYEKLFF.

This chain uses TRBV2 with TRBJ2-3; a possible D gene is TRBD2 (6 bases). CDR3 length equals 14 residues. Per germline, CDR1 SNHLY and CDR2 FYNNEI. With 8 bases removed from V and 3 bases from J, the gap between germline ends came to 15 bases. The CDR3 loop is CASGGEDRTDTQYF. In DNA, the CDR3 is TGTGCCAGCGGTGGGGAGGATCGGACAGATACGCAGTATTTT.

The chain employs TRBV7-2 and TRBJ1-3; perhaps TRBD1 as D (5 bases). The CDR3 totals 18 residues. Germline values: CDR1 SGHTA, CDR2 FQGNSA. Trimming took 5 bases from V and 0 from J, leaving 20 bases between them. The CDR3 spells CASSPKPTVLLSGNTIYF. CDR3 sequence (DNA): TGTGCCAGCAGCCCGAAACCGACAGTGCTCCTCTCTGGAAACACCATATATTTT. The variable domain in full, with the rest retrieved from reference TRBV7-2 and TRBJ1-3, is GAGVSQSPSNKVTEKGKDVELRCDPISGHTALYWYRQSLGQGLEFLIYFQGNSAPDKSGLPSDRFSAERTGGSVSTLTIQRTQQEDSAVYLCASSPKPTVLLSGNTIYFGEGSWLTVV.

The chain carries TRBV6-5 and TRBJ2-7; D is unresolved. Between the trimmed V and J ends, which lost 2 bases and 1 base, there was a span of 6 bases. The CDR3 contains 13 residues. CDR1 is MNHEY and CDR2 is SVGAGI in the germline V gene. CDR3 loop: CASSYGGSYEQYF. CDR3 nucleotides: TGTGCCAGCAGTTACGGCGGTTCCTACGAGCAGTACTTC.

The genes are TRBV29-1 and TRBJ2-3, with D perhaps assigned TRBD1 or TRBD2 (5 bases each). Germline CDR1 is SQVTM and CDR2 is ANQGSEA. Trimming left V 4 bases short and J 6 bases short, with 17 bases between. This CDR3 has 14 residues. This chain's CDR3 is CSVVPGRGVDTQYF. The CDR3 DNA reads TGCAGCGTTGTCCCGGGACGAGGGGTGGATACGCAGTATTTT.

J is TRBJ1-6 and V is TRBV30, with 8 nucleotides matching TRBD1. This CDR3 region has 16 residues. With 0 bases clipped from V and 7 bases from J, the junction kept 8 bases outside the gene matches. In germline, CDR1 is GTSNPN, CDR2 SVGIG (reference sequence). The CDR3 DNA is TGTGCCTGGAGTGTACGACAGGGGTCCGGGAATTCACCCCTCCACTTT. Translated, it gives CAWSVRQGSGNSPLHF.

The chain has TRBV7-2 and TRBJ1-2, with D unclear. Germline lookup yields CDR1 SGHTA and CDR2 FQGNSA. Trimming stripped 4 bases from V and 7 bases from J, with 16 bases between. This CDR3 spans 14 amino acids. The CDR3 nucleotides are TGTGCCAGCAGCTCCGATCTAGCTTCGGGTGGCTACACCTTC. This codes for CASSSDLASGGYTF.

The rearrangement uses TRBV30 and TRBJ2-6; tentatively, D is TRBD1 (6 bases). The germline CDR1 and CDR2 sequences are GTSNPN and SVGIG (reference sequence). This CDR3 is 15 amino acids long. Trimming took 5 bases from V and 2 from J, leaving 13 bases between them. CDR3 DNA sequence: TGTGCCTGGTCCCCCACAGGGACTGGGGCCAACGTCCTGACTTTC. Translated: CAWSPTGTGANVLTF.

The chain has TRBV18 and TRBJ1-5; D not resolved. V shed 6 bases and J shed 0 bases, with 6 bases lying between them. The germline V gene encodes CDR1 KGHSH and CDR2 LQKENI. The CDR3 totals 13 residues. The CDR3 bases are TGTGCCAGCTCCCTCAATAGCAATCAGCCCCAGCATTTT. Translating it yields CASSLNSNQPQHF.

This chain uses TRBV20-1 with TRBJ2-5; 7 bases match TRBD1. The CDR3 is 11 amino acids. V gave up 4 bases and J gave up 4 bases; unmatched junction bases: 0. From germline, CDR1 is DFQATT and CDR2 SNEGSKA (reference sequence). The CDR3 DNA is TGCAGTGCTACAGGGGGAGAGACCCAGTACTTC. This codes for CSATGGETQYF.

Turning to this clone: Other DNA variants within this sample encode the same CDR3. The chain carries TRBV4-3 and TRBJ1-2, with a possible D match to TRBD1 (6 bases). V lost 3 bases, J lost 3 bases, and 8 bases lay in between. This CDR3 is 13 amino acids long. Germline V gene lookup returns CDR1 LGHNA and CDR2 YSLEER. CDR3 residues: CASSHHRDYGYTF. CDR3 DNA: TGCGCCAGCAGCCACCACAGGGACTATGGCTACACCTTC.

The CDR3 sequence is CASSFSSSYEQYF. The CDR3 DNA sequence: TGTGCCAGCAGTTTCTCAAGCTCCTACGAGCAGTACTTC. The genes are TRBV28 and TRBJ2-7; no reliable D call. V gave up 3 bases and J gave up 0 bases, with 6 bases separating them. This CDR3 has 13 amino acids. The germline CDR1 and CDR2 sequences are MDHEN and SYDVKM. Based on the CDR3 plus reference TRBV28 and TRBJ2-7, the full variable domain is DVKVTQSSRYLVKRTGEKVFLECVQDMDHENMFWYRQDPGLGLRLIYFSYDVKMKEKGDIPEGYSVSREKKERFSLILESASTNQTSMYLCASSFSSSYEQYFGPGTRLTVT.